The T cell receptor (beta chain) described here comes from a study of cytomegalovirus exposure and HLA in healthy donors. The overall study: Previous work identified roughly 120 million unique TCR beta sequences from around 200 million T cells.

Primers for the PCR totalled 60 Vbeta and 13 Jbeta. Clones were sequenced by immunoSEQ multiplex PCR, and TCRdb holds only the in-frame ones, with some missing. The repertoire has about 100,000 clones, roughly 78% of them found once; the top ten carry more than 1.5%. Points on this clone: Antigen: not known.

Study-level results: TCR beta chain V- and J-gene trimming was linked, in a later analysis, to a missense variant in DCLRE1C. Sequencing likely caused a cluster of highly shared sequence variants. Cytomegalovirus-associated status was assigned to about 170 TCR beta chains.

The CDR3 has 13 residues. Trimming removed 6 bases at V and 0 bases at J, with 9 bases between. The germline gives CDR1 SNHLY, CDR2 FYNNEI. The sequencing input was PBMCs. V usage is TRBV2 and J usage is TRBJ2-7; D possibly corresponds to TRBD1 (6 bases). The sequence derives from a woman in her 40s in good health and CMV-seronegative. The CDR3 DNA is TGTGCCAGCAGCAACAGGGCCTCCTACGAGCAGTACTTC. The encoded protein is CASSNRASYEQYF.